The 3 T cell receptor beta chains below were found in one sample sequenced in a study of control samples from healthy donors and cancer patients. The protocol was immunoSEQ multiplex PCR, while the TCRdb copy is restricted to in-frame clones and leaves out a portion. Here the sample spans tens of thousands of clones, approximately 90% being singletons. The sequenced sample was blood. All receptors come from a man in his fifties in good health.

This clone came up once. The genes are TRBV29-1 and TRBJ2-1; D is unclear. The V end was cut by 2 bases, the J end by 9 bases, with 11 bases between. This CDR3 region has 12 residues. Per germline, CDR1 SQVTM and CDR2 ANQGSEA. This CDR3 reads CSVEMGYGEQFF. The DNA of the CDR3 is TGCAGCGTTGAAATGGGGTACGGTGAGCAGTTCTTC.

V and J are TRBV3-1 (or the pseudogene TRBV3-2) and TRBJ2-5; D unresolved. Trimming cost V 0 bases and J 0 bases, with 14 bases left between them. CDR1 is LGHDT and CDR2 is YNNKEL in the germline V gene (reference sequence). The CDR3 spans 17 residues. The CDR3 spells CASSQDLRVLYQETQYF. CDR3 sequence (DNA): TGTGCCAGCAGCCAAGATCTCAGAGTACTGTACCAAGAGACCCAGTACTTC.

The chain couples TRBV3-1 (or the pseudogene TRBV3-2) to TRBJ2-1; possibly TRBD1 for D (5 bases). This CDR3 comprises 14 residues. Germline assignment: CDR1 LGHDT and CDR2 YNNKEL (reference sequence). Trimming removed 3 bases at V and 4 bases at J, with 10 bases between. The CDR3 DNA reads TGTGCCAGCAGCCAGAGACAGTCATACAATGAGCAGTTCTTC. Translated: CASSQRQSYNEQFF.